This is a list of T cell receptor beta chains from one sample in a study of blood T cell repertoires in COVID-19. The repertoire was sequenced with immunoSEQ multiplex PCR; TCRdb's copy has only in-frame clones and lacks some. The data hold roughly 300,000 clones, with 83% observed a single time. Sequenced: peripheral blood. These receptors came from a woman in her fifties or sixties who had recovered from COVID-19. The CDR3 runs from the conserved cysteine through the conserved F or W. Not all rows give a size; the values are once, few, many and, for expanded clones, a class.

clone_size: once
j_call: TRBJ1-2
v_call: TRBV7-9
cdr3_aa: CASSLVRGGDYGYTF

clone_size: .
j_call: TRBJ1-6
v_call: TRBV11-2
cdr3_aa: CASSRDRESPLHF

clone_size: few
j_call: TRBJ2-3
v_call: TRBV5-6
cdr3_aa: CASRSLAEYTDTQYF

clone_size: few
j_call: TRBJ2-1
v_call: TRBV19
cdr3_aa: CASSSGGQLPVRQFF

clone_size: few
j_call: TRBJ2-3
v_call: TRBV7-3
cdr3_aa: CASSLKGSLGQGLASTDTQYF

clone_size: .
j_call: TRBJ2-4
v_call: TRBV19
cdr3_aa: CASSAQGVAKNIQYF

clone_size: .
j_call: TRBJ2-1
v_call: TRBV6-2/TRBV6-3
cdr3_aa: CASSSVYNEQFF

clone_size: once
j_call: TRBJ1-2
v_call: TRBV19
cdr3_aa: CASSPRQGQNYGYTF

clone_size: once
j_call: TRBJ2-3
v_call: TRBV9
cdr3_aa: CASSALAGGGTDTQYF

clone_size: .
j_call: TRBJ2-7
v_call: TRBV21-1
cdr3_aa: CASSKRGPGGF